This T cell receptor beta chain derives from a study of T cells after posttransplantation cyclophosphamide. Overall study findings and caveats: Recipient CMV seropositivity and CMV reactivation strongly tracked TRB clonality.

The related graft donor's blood sample was taken on the day of bone marrow donation. This clone came up many times. Its specificity is unknown. The CDR3 runs 14 residues. The germline gives CDR1 SGHTA, CDR2 FQGNSA. Trimming took 2 bases from V and 4 from J; bases not matched to a gene: 5. Method: immunoSEQ multiplex PCR; TCRdb's copy keeps in-frame clones and lacks some. The record shows about 40,000 clones for this sample, with no singletons present. The chain employs TRBV7-2 and TRBJ2-7, with TRBD1 matching 7 bases. The clonotype originates from a woman aged 50 to 60 in good health and a related stem cell transplant donor. The sample was PBMCs. The CDR3 protein is CASSLNRGHYEQYF. CDR3 DNA sequence: TGTGCCAGCAGCTTAAACAGGGGTCATTACGAGCAGTACTTC.